These T cell receptor beta chains were read from a single sample in a study of blood T cell repertoires in COVID-19. Using immunoSEQ multiplex PCR, the repertoire was profiled, and TCRdb retains in-frame clones only, with some absent. The repertoire includes 95,000 to 100,000 clones, 85% of them detected once, and about 1.7% sits in the top ten. Sample: peripheral blood. These receptor sequences come from a woman aged 70-85 years with active or convalescent COVID-19. Both conserved end residues are part of each CDR3. D genes are given only for firm matches. Part of the rows lack a size; the others show once, few, many or a class for expanded clones.

d_call j_call clone_size v_call cdr3_nt cdr3_aa
NA TRBJ1-6 once TRBV28 TGTGCCAGCAGTTTACCGGGGTCGGATTCACCCCTCCACTTT CASSLPGSDSPLHF
NA TRBJ2-2 NA TRBV29-1 TGCAGCGTTGGAACCGGGACGAACACCGGGGAGCTGTTTTTT CSVGTGTNTGELFF
NA TRBJ2-2 NA TRBV7-2 TGTGCCAGCAGCTCTTCCCTAGCGAGGGCGAGCACCGGGGAGCTGTTTTTT CASSSSLARASTGELFF
TRBD2 TRBJ2-7 NA TRBV19 TGTGCCAGTAAGGCTAGCGGGGGAGACTACGAGCAGTACTTC CASKASGGDYEQYF
TRBD2 TRBJ2-1 NA TRBV10-1 TGCGCCAGCAGTGAGAGTCTAGCGGGAGGTAATGAGCAGTTCTTC CASSESLAGGNEQFF
NA TRBJ1-3 NA TRBV7-8 TGTGCCAGCAGCTCGGGGGGTACTGGAAACACCATATATTTT CASSSGGTGNTIYF
NA TRBJ2-3 NA TRBV19 TGTGCCAGTAGTAATAGCCCCTCCACAGATACGCAGTATTTT CASSNSPSTDTQYF
NA TRBJ1-5 few TRBV18 TGTGCCAGCTCACGGGCAGACAATCAGCCCCAGCATTTT CASSRADNQPQHF
NA TRBJ1-4 once TRBV5-1 TGCGCCAGCCCTAGTGAACGCGACCACTATACTTATGCAACTAATGAAAAACTGTTTTTT CASPSERDHYTYATNEKLFF
NA TRBJ2-5 NA TRBV29-1 TGCAGCGTTGAGAGGACACGGGCGATGGAGACCCAGTACTTC CSVERTRAMETQYF
NA TRBJ1-2 NA TRBV28 TGTGCCAGCAGTGCTCGCGGGACTCATAACTATGGCTACACCTTC CASSARGTHNYGYTF
TRBD1 TRBJ2-2 NA TRBV6-5 TGTGCCAGCAGGCTCGGGACAGGGTCTTATAGGGAGCTGTTTTTT CASRLGTGSYRELFF
TRBD2 TRBJ2-1 once TRBV5-1 TGCGCCAGCAGCTTGGAGCCTAGCGGGGGTTACAATGAGCAGTTCTTC CASSLEPSGGYNEQFF
NA TRBJ2-7 NA TRBV30 TGTGCCTGGAGTGGGCCAGTGGAGACCTACGAGCAGTACTTC CAWSGPVETYEQYF
TRBD1 TRBJ1-6 NA TRBV10-3 TGTGCCATCAGTGCCACAGGGGCAGGTATTTCACCCCTCCACTTT CAISATGAGISPLHF
TRBD2 TRBJ2-3 NA TRBV5-1 TGCGCCAGCAGCTTGCCTCTAGCGGGGGGAACCACAGATACGCAGTATTTT CASSLPLAGGTTDTQYF
TRBD2 TRBJ2-3 NA TRBV28 TGTGCCAGTCGGGGACTAGCGAACACAGATACGCAGTATTTT CASRGLANTDTQYF
TRBD1 TRBJ1-5 NA TRBV6-6 TGTGCCAGCAGTCCACCCGGGACAGGGGTCTACTTTAGCAATCAGCCCCAGCATTTT CASSPPGTGVYFSNQPQHF
TRBD1 TRBJ2-7 NA TRBV28 TGTGCCAGCAGCCCTATTCCGGGACAGGGAAGTTTTAAGCAGTACTTC CASSPIPGQGSFKQYF
TRBD1 TRBJ2-5 NA TRBV7-7 TGTGCTAGCAGCTTAGTGACTACAGGGGGCAGGGAGACCCAGTACTTC CASSLVTTGGRETQYF
NA TRBJ1-5 NA TRBV6-2/TRBV6-3 TGTGCCAGCAGTCGCGATTATAGCAATCAGCCCCAGCATTTT CASSRDYSNQPQHF
TRBD2 TRBJ2-5 NA TRBV13 TGTGCCAGCAGCCTACGACTAGCGGGAGCGGAGACCCAGTACTTC CASSLRLAGAETQYF
TRBD2 TRBJ2-1 NA TRBV18 TGTGCCAGCTCACCGCTAGCGGTTGAGCAGTTCTTC CASSPLAVEQFF
NA TRBJ2-3 NA TRBV29-1 TGCAGCGTGAAGAGATGGGATACGCAGTATTTT CSVKRWDTQYF
TRBD2 TRBJ2-7 NA TRBV9 TGTGCCAGCAGCGCCGGACTAGCGGGACCCGAGCAGTACTTC CASSAGLAGPEQYF
TRBD1 TRBJ2-3 NA TRBV7-2 TGTGCCAGCAGCCCAGGCCCCGGGACAGGGGGCACAGATACGCAGTATTTT CASSPGPGTGGTDTQYF
TRBD1 TRBJ1-5 NA TRBV2 TGTGCCAGCAGTGAGGACAGGGGTAATCAGCCCCAGCATTTT CASSEDRGNQPQHF
NA TRBJ2-3 NA TRBV3-1/TRBV3-2 TGTGCCAGCAGCCAAGAAGGGAGGTCCACAGATACGCAGTATTTT CASSQEGRSTDTQYF
NA TRBJ1-5 few TRBV28 TGTGCCAGCAGCCCTGACAATTTTAGCAATCAGCCCCAGCATTTT CASSPDNFSNQPQHF
TRBD1 TRBJ1-1 NA TRBV6-5 TGTGCCAGCAGCGTCACCAGGGGGGCAGGCACTGAAGCTTTCTTT CASSVTRGAGTEAFF
NA TRBJ1-1 NA TRBV6-1 TGTGCCAGCAGTGAAGGGTTATGGGGACTCAGGACTGAAGCTTTCTTT CASSEGLWGLRTEAFF
TRBD2 TRBJ2-1 NA TRBV5-4 TGTGCCAGCAGCTTGAGGGCCGGGACTAGCGTTCACAATGAGCAGTTCTTC CASSLRAGTSVHNEQFF
NA TRBJ2-5 NA TRBV6-5 TGTGCCAGCAGTTACCGACAGGCCCAGTACTTC CASSYRQAQYF
NA TRBJ1-6 NA TRBV7-9 TGTGCCAGCAGCCCAAGGGGACTTTCACCCCTCCACTTT CASSPRGLSPLHF
TRBD1 TRBJ2-3 NA TRBV6-4 TGTGCCAGCAGTCCTGCCCCCACAGGGGTCACAGATACGCAGTATTTT CASSPAPTGVTDTQYF
TRBD2 TRBJ2-7 NA TRBV7-2 TGTGCCAGCAGCTTAGGGCTAGCGGCCTACGAGCAGTACTTC CASSLGLAAYEQYF
TRBD1 TRBJ2-7 once TRBV14 TGTGCCAGCAGCCGGGACAGGGGGCTGGGGGAGCAGTACTTC CASSRDRGLGEQYF
NA TRBJ2-7 once TRBV6-5 TGTGCCAGCAGTCGACAGGTCTCCTACGAGCAGTACTTC CASSRQVSYEQYF
TRBD1 TRBJ1-2 once TRBV6-1 TGTGCCAGCAGTGAAAGGGGGCTCGATAACTATGGCTACACCTTC CASSERGLDNYGYTF
TRBD2 TRBJ2-7 once TRBV7-9 TGTGCCAGCAGCCCCCCGGGGTGGACTAGCGGGAACAACTACGAGCAGTACTTC CASSPPGWTSGNNYEQYF